Here is one T cell receptor (beta chain) with its context. The antigen remains unidentified. These data belong to a study of T cell repertoires in cytomegalovirus infection. Using its own MiXCR run on the reads, TCRdb lists one record per CDR3 protein. The sample gives around 310,000 distinct CDR3 sequences, almost 30% of which show up once; around 18% is in the top ten. The CDR3 is made up of 15 amino acids. V shed 2 bases, J shed 2 bases, and the junction held 3 bases outside the gene matches. Germline values: CDR1 MNHEY, CDR2 SMNVEV (reference sequence). This rearrangement joins TRBV27 to TRBJ2-3, with 8 bases fitting TRBD2. This clonotype was sampled from a human donor in good health (CMV status not recorded). Some clones in this sample may be carry-over from other donors' samples. The specimen comprised cultured PBMCs, sampled from culture after CMV antigen stimulation. This CDR3 reads CASSLIAGSTDTQYF. The CDR3, as DNA: TGTGCCAGCAGTTTAATAGCGGGATCCACAGATACGCAGTATTTT.